The 16 T cell receptor beta chains given below trace back to one sample, sequenced in a study of blood T cell repertoires in COVID-19. The protocol was immunoSEQ multiplex PCR, while the TCRdb copy is restricted to in-frame clones and leaves out a portion. Of 310,000 or so clones in the sample, around 87% were seen once. The sequencing input was peripheral blood. Receptors originate from a woman aged 25 to 39 who had recovered from COVID-19.

This CDR3 reads CASSNGLAGGIETQYF. DNA for the CDR3: TGTGCCAGCAGTAACGGACTAGCGGGAGGTATAGAGACCCAGTACTTC. The chain links TRBV27 to TRBJ2-5; 14 bases agree with TRBD2. V shed 5 bases, J shed 4 bases, and the junction held 6 bases outside the gene matches. Germline CDR1 is MNHEY and CDR2 is SMNVEV (reference sequence). The CDR3 loop spans 16 amino acids.

V usage is TRBV19 and J usage is TRBJ1-5; D ambiguous. This CDR3 contains 16 residues. The V gene lost 4 bases and the J gene lost 0 bases, with 13 bases spanning the gap. The germline V gene has CDR1 LNHDA and CDR2 SQIVND (reference sequence). The CDR3 bases are TGTGCCAGTAGTACGGGCACAGACTATAGCAATCAGCCCCAGCATTTT. This translates into CASSTGTDYSNQPQHF.

The rearrangement uses TRBV28 and TRBJ2-4, with 9 bases aligning to TRBD2. CDR3 length: 18 amino acids. The germline CDR1 and CDR2 sequences are MDHEN and SYDVKM. J lost 7 bases, V lost 5 bases, and 18 bases had no gene match. The CDR3 region is CASSEARLAGSGANIQYF. The CDR3 nucleotides read TGTGCCAGCAGTGAGGCTCGGCTAGCGGGATCTGGGGCGAACATTCAGTACTTC.

The chain employs TRBV19 and TRBJ2-7, with D perhaps matching TRBD2 (5 bases). V was shortened by 5 bases and J by 7 bases, with 18 bases between the two germline ends. Germline assignment: CDR1 LNHDA and CDR2 SQIVND (reference sequence). The CDR3 totals 14 residues. The CDR3 sequence: CASSPDSAWKEQYF. The DNA of the CDR3 is TGTGCCAGTAGTCCGGACTCGGCTTGGAAGGAGCAGTACTTC.

This chain connects TRBV13 to TRBJ1-2; D is perhaps TRBD1 (5 bases). The germline gives CDR1 PRHDT, CDR2 FYEKMQ (reference sequence). Trimming left V 5 bases short and J 4 bases short, with 14 bases between. The CDR3 runs 14 residues. The CDR3 region has the DNA TGTGCCAGCAGCGACCAGGGTTTCGGCTATGGCTACACCTTC. It codes for CASSDQGFGYGYTF.

The chain uses TRBV3-1 (or the pseudogene TRBV3-2) and TRBJ1-1; D is uncertain. The germline gives CDR1 LGHDT, CDR2 YNNKEL (reference sequence). V was clipped by 3 bases and J by 1 base, with 15 bases between them. The CDR3 consists of 16 residues. The CDR3 spells CASSQVLTTTNTEAFF. CDR3 in DNA: TGTGCCAGCAGCCAGGTTCTCACTACCACGAACACTGAAGCTTTCTTT.

J is TRBJ2-7 and V is TRBV13; D perhaps matches TRBD2 (6 bases). Trimming stripped 2 bases from V and 7 bases from J, with 18 bases between. In germline, CDR1 is PRHDT, CDR2 FYEKMQ (reference sequence). There are 15 residues in the CDR3. The CDR3 bases are TGTGCCAGCAGCTTATCGGGCGGGACCCTTTGGGAGCAGTACTTC. Translating gives CASSLSGGTLWEQYF.

The genes are TRBV10-3 and TRBJ1-1, with 7 bases lining up with TRBD1. Unmatched junction bases numbered 10, after V lost 11 bases and J lost 4 bases. The CDR3 runs to 13 residues. Germline assignment: CDR1 ENHRY and CDR2 SYGVKD. The CDR3 is CALQQGYGTEAFF. In DNA, the CDR3 is TGTGCCCTCCAACAGGGGTATGGCACTGAAGCTTTCTTT.

This rearrangement joins TRBV21-1 to TRBJ2-1; the listed D gene, TRBD2, was not tested against the DNA. TRBV21-1 is termed a pseudogene. The CDR3 sequence is 15 residues long. DNA of the CDR3: TGTGCCAGCGGTCCCAGACTAGGTCGATACAATGAGCAGTTCTTC. It codes for CASGPRLGRYNEQFF.

J is TRBJ2-7 and V is TRBV5-4; the D gene is possibly TRBD1 (6 bases). The CDR3 length is 13 residues. Trimming pared 4 bases from V and 3 bases from J, leaving 11 bases between. Germline V lookup: CDR1 SGHNT, CDR2 YYREEE (reference sequence). CDR3 protein: CASSQTGYYEQYF. The CDR3 DNA follows: TGTGCCAGCAGCCAAACAGGGTACTACGAGCAGTACTTC.

The chain recombines TRBV3-1 (or the pseudogene TRBV3-2) with TRBJ1-4, with D maybe TRBD1 (6 bases). The V end lost 5 bases, the J end lost 8 bases, and 12 bases lay between the germline ends. Germline V gene lookup returns CDR1 LGHDT and CDR2 YNNKEL (reference sequence). The CDR3 covers 13 residues. The CDR3 coding sequence is TGTGCCAGCAGCTACAGGGCAGGCGAAAAACTGTTTTTT. Protein: CASSYRAGEKLFF.

V gene TRBV27 combines with J gene TRBJ2-7; D might be TRBD2 (5 bases). CDR3 length: 16 residues. Germline assignment: CDR1 MNHEY and CDR2 SMNVEV (reference sequence). V lost 2 bases and J 7 bases, leaving 21 bases between the germline ends. The CDR3 DNA reads as TGTGCCAGCAGTTTACAGCAGGACTGGGTAGGAGGAGAGCAGTACTTC. As protein: CASSLQQDWVGGEQYF.

This clone has a single count. The J gene is TRBJ2-7, the V gene TRBV7-9; tentatively, D is TRBD2 (7 bases). The CDR3 contains 12 residues. The germline CDR1 and CDR2 sequences are SEHNR and FQNEAQ (reference sequence). V dropped 7 bases and J dropped 5 bases, with 12 bases sitting between them. The CDR3 DNA sequence: TGTGCCAGCACGGGGGGCCCTGACGAGCAGTACTTC. Translation gives CASTGGPDEQYF.

The chain has TRBV18 and TRBJ1-1; tentatively, D is TRBD1 (5 bases). Germline V gives CDR1 KGHSH, CDR2 LQKENI. The CDR3 is 15 amino acids. Trimming cost V 5 bases and J 0 bases, with 13 bases left between them. Here the CDR3 reads CASSKSTGMNTEAFF. CDR3 bases: TGTGCCAGCTCAAAGAGTACAGGAATGAACACTGAAGCTTTCTTT.

This clone came up once. The chain links TRBV6-6 to TRBJ1-4; a weak D match, TRBD1 (6 bases). Trimming removed 6 bases from V and 0 bases from J, with 17 bases in between. The germline V gene has CDR1 MNHNY and CDR2 SVGAGI (reference sequence). The CDR3 is 17 residues long. The CDR3 DNA follows: TGTGCCAGCAGCCGAGGACAGCATAACGCAACTAATGAAAAACTGTTTTTT. This encodes CASSRGQHNATNEKLFF.

The chain has TRBV9 and TRBJ2-2; D not certain. V lost 0 bases, J lost 2 bases, and 8 bases lay in between. Germline assignment: CDR1 SGDLS and CDR2 YYNGEE. There are 15 residues in the CDR3. The CDR3 here is CASSVGLLNTGELFF. CDR3 in DNA: TGTGCCAGCAGCGTAGGACTTTTAAACACCGGGGAGCTGTTTTTT.